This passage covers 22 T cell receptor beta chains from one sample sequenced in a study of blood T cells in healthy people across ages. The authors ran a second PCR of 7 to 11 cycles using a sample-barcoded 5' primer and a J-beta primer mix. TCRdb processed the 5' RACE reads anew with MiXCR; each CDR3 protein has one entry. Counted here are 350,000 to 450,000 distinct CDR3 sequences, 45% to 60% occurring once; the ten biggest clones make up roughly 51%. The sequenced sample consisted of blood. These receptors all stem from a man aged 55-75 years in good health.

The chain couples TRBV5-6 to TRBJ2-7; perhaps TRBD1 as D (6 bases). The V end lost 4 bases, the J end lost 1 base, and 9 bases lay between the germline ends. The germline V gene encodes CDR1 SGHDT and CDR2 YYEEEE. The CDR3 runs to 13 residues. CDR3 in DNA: TGTGCCAGCAGCCGGGACATATCCTACGAGCAGTACTTC. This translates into CASSRDISYEQYF.

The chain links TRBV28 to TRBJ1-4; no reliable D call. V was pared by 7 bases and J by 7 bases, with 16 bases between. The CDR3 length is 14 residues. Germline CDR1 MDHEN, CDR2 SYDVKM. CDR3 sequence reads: CASTPVEGGEKLFF. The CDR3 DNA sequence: TGTGCCAGCACCCCCGTGGAGGGAGGTGAAAAACTGTTTTTT.

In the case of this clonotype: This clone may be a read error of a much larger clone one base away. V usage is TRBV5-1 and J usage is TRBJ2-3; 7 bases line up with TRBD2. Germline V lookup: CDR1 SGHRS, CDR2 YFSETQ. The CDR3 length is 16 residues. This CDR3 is CASSLQGLTSIDTQYF. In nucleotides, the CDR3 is TGCGCCAGCAGCTTGCAAGGGCTGACTAGCATAGATACGCAGTATTTT.

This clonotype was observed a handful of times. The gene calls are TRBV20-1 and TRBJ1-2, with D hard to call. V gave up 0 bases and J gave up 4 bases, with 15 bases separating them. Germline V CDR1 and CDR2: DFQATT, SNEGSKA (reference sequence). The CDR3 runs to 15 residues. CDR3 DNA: TGCAGTGCTAGAGAAGGGCCGACGACCCTCTATGGCTACACCTTC. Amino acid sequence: CSAREGPTTLYGYTF.

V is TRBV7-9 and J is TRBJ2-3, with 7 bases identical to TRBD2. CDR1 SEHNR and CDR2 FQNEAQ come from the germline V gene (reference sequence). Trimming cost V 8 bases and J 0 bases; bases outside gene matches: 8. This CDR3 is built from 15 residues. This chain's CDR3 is CASGTGGISTDTQYF. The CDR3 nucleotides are TGTGCCAGCGGCACCGGGGGGATTAGCACAGATACGCAGTATTTT.

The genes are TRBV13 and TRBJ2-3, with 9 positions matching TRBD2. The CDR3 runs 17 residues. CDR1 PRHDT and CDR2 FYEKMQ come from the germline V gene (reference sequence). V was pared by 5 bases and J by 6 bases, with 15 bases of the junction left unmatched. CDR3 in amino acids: CASSAGVVTSGWDTQYF. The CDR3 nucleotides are TGTGCCAGCAGCGCCGGGGTGGTGACTAGCGGCTGGGATACGCAGTATTTT.

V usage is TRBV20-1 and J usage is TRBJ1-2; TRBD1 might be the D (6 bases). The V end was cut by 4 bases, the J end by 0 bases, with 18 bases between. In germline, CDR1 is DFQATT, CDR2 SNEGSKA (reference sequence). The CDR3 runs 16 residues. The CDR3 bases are TGCAGTGCTAAGCGGACCGGGGGGGCCCCTAACTATGGCTACACCTTC. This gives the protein CSAKRTGGAPNYGYTF.

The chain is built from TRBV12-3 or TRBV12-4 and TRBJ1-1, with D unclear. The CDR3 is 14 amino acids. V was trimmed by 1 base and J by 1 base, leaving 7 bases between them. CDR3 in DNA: TGTGCCAGCAGTTTAGGTGAGGAGAACACTGAAGCTTTCTTT. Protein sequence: CASSLGEENTEAFF.

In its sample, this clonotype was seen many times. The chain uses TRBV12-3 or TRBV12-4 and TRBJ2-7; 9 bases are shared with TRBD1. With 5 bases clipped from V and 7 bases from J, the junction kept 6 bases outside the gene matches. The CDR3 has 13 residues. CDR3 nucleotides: TGTGCCAGCAGTCACGGGACAGGGAGGGAGCAGTACTTC. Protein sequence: CASSHGTGREQYF.

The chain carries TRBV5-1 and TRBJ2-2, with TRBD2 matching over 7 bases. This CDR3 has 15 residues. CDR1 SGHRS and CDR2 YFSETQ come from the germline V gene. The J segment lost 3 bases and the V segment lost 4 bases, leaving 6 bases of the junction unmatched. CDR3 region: CASSGGGSYTGELFF. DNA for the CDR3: TGCGCCAGCAGCGGCGGGGGTTCTTACACCGGGGAGCTGTTTTTT.

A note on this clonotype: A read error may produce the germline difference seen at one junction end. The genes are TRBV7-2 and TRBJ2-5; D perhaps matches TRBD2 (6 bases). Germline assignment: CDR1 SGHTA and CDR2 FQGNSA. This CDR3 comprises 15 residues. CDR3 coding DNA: TGTGCCAACAGCCGCGCCGGACTATTACAAGAGACCCAGTACTTC. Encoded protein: CANSRAGLLQETQYF. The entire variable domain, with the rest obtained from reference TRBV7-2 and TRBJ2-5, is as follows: GAGVSQSPSNKVTEKGKDVELRCDPISGHTALYWYRQSLGQGLEFLIYFQGNSAPDKSGLPSDRFSAERTGGSVSTLTIQRTQQEDSAVYLCANSRAGLLQETQYFGPGTRLLVL.

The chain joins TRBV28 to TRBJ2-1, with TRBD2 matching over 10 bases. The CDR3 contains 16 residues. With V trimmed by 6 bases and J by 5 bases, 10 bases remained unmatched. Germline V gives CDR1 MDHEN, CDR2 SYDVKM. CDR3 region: CASSRGTSGTHNEQFF. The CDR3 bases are TGTGCCAGCAGCCGGGGAACTAGCGGGACCCACAATGAGCAGTTCTTC.

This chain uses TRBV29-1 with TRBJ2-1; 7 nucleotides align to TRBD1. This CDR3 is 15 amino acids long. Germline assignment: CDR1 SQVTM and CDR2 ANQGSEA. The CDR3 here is CNLSRYRGQYNEQFF. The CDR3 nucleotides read TGCAACCTCTCAAGATACAGGGGCCAATACAATGAGCAGTTCTTC.

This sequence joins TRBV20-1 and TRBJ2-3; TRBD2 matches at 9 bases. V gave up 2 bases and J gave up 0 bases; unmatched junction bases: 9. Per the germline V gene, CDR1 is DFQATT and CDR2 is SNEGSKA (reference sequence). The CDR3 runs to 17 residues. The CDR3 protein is CSARPLAGTASTDTQYF. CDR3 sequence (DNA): TGCAGTGCTAGACCTCTAGCGGGGACCGCTAGCACAGATACGCAGTATTTT.

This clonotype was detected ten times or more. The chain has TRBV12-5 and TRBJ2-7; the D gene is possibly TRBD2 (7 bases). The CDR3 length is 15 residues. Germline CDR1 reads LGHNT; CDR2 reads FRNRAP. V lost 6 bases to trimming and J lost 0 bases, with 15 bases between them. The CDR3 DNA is TGTGCTAGTGGGAACGGGGGGACAACCTCCTACGAGCAGTACTTC. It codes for CASGNGGTTSYEQYF.

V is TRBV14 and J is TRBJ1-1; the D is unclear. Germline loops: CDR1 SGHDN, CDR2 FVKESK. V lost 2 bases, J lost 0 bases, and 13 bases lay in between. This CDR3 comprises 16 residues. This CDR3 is CASSQRESNMNTEAFF. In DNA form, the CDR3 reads TGTGCCAGCAGCCAAAGGGAAAGCAATATGAACACTGAAGCTTTCTTT.

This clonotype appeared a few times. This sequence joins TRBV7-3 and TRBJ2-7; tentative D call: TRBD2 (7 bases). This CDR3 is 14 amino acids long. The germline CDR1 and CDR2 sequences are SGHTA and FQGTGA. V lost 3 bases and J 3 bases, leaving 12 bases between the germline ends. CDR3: CASSLGGAGYEQYF. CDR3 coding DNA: TGTGCCAGCAGCTTGGGGGGGGCTGGCTACGAGCAGTACTTC.

CDR3 in DNA: TGTGCCAGCTCACAAGGACAGGGGTGCGAGCAGTACTTC. This sequence encodes CASSQGQGCEQYF. The V and J genes are TRBV18 and TRBJ2-4; 9 bases match TRBD1. Judging by the DNA end, TRBJ2-7 fits better; the J call may be wrong. CDR1 KGHSH and CDR2 LQKENI come from the germline V gene. This CDR3 has 13 residues.

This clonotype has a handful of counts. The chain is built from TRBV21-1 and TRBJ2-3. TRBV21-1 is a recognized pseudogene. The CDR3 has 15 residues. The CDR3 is CASSKAQRSTDTQYF. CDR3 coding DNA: TGTGCCAGCAGCAAAGCGCAGAGAAGCACAGATACGCAGTATTTT.

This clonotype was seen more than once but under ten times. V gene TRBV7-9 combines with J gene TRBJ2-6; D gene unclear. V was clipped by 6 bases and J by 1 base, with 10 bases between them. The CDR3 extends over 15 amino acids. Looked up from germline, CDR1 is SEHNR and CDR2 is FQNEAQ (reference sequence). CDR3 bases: TGTGCCAGCAGGGCGATGGGTTCTGGGGCCAACGTCCTGACTTTC. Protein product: CASRAMGSGANVLTF.

CDR3 in DNA: TGTGCCAGCAGCCCCTCGCGGGAGGGGGAGACCCAGTACTTC. It is translated as CASSPSREGETQYF. The chain is built from TRBV7-2 and TRBJ2-5, with 9 nucleotides matching TRBD2. J lost 5 bases, V lost 5 bases, and 6 bases had no gene match. The CDR3 extends over 14 amino acids. Germline V gives CDR1 SGHTA, CDR2 FQGNSA.

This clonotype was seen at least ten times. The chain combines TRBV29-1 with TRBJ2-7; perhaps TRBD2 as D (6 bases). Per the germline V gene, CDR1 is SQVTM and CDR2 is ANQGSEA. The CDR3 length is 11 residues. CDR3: CKVEGGNEQYF. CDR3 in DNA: TGCAAAGTTGAGGGAGGCAATGAGCAGTACTTC.